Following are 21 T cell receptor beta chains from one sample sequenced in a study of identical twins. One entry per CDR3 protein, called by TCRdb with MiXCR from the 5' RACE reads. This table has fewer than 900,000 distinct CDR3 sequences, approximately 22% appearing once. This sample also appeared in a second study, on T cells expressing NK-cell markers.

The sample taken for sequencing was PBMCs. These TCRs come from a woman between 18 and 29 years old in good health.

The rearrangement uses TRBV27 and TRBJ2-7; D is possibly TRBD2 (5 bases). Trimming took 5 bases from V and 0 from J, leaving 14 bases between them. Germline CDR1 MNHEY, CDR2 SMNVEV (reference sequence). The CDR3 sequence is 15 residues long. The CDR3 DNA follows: TGTGCCAGCAGTAGCCGCGGGCGAAGCTCCTACGAGCAGTACTTC. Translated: CASSSRGRSSYEQYF.

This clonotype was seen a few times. Here the CDR3 reads CSARDLTSGAYNEQFF. DNA of the CDR3: TGCAGTGCTAGAGATCTGACTAGCGGAGCCTACAATGAGCAGTTCTTC. V is TRBV20-1 and J is TRBJ2-1; 9 bases are a match to TRBD2. V lost 0 bases to trimming and J lost 2 bases; unmatched junction nucleotides: 5. This CDR3 spans 16 amino acids. In germline, CDR1 is DFQATT, CDR2 SNEGSKA (reference sequence).

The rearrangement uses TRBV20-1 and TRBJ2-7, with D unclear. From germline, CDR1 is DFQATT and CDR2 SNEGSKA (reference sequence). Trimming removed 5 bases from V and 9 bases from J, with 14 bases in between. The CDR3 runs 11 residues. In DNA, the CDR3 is TGCAGTGCTGTCCAGGATCACGGGCAGTACTTC. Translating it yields CSAVQDHGQYF.

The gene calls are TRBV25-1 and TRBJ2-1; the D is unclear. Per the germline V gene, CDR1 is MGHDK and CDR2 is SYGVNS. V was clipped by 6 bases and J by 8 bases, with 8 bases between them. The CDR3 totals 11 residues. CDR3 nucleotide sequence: TGTGCCAGCAGCCGAGCCTATGAGCAGTTCTTC. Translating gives CASSRAYEQFF.

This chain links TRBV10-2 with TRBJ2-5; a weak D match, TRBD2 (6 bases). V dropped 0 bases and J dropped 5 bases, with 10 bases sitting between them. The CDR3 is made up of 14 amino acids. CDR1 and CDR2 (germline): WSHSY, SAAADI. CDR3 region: CASSESTRMETQYF. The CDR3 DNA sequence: TGCGCCAGCAGTGAGTCGACTAGAATGGAGACCCAGTACTTC.

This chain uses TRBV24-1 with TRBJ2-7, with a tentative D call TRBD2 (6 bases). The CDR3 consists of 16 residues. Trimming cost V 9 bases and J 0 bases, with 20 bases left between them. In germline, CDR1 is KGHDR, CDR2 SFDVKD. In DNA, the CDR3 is TGTGCCACCTCACAGAATCCGGACTACTTCTCCTACGAGCAGTACTTC. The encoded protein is CATSQNPDYFSYEQYF.

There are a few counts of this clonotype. CDR3 sequence (DNA): TGTGCCACCAGTGACCCTGGGACTCAAGATACGCAGTATTTT. Encoded protein: CATSDPGTQDTQYF. V is TRBV24-1 and J is TRBJ2-3, with D possibly matching TRBD2 (6 bases). Germline-derived CDR1 and CDR2 are KGHDR and SFDVKD. CDR3 size: 14 residues. V was trimmed by 4 bases and J by 5 bases, leaving 12 bases between them.

CDR3 sequence reads: CASPPLSGGGVDTQYF. The DNA for the CDR3 is TGTGCCAGCCCCCCCCTTAGCGGGGGGGGCGTCGATACGCAGTATTTT. The V call is TRBV7-9, the J call TRBJ2-3, with TRBD2 identical over 11 bases. Germline values: CDR1 SEHNR, CDR2 FQNEAQ (reference sequence). V gave up 8 bases and J gave up 6 bases; unmatched junction bases: 13. The CDR3 extends over 16 amino acids.

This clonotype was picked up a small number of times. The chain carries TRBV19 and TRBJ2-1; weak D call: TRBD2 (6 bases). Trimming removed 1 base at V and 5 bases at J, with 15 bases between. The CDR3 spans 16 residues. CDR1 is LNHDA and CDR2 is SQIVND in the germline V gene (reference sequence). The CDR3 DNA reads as TGTGCCAGTAGTATAGTAGGAGGGCAGACAGACAATGAGCAGTTCTTC. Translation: CASSIVGGQTDNEQFF.

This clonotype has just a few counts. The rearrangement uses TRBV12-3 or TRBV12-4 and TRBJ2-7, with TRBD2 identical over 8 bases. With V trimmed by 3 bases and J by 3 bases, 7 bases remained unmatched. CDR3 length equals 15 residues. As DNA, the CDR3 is TGTGCCAGCAGTTTCAGCGGGAGTTTTGGCTACGAGCAGTACTTC. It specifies CASSFSGSFGYEQYF.

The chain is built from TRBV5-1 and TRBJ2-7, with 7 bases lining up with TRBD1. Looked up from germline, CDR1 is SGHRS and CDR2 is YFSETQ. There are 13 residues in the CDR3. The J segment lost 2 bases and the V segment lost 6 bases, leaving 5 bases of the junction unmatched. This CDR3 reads CASTGDSPYEQYF. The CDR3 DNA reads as TGCGCCAGCACCGGGGACAGTCCCTACGAGCAGTACTTC.

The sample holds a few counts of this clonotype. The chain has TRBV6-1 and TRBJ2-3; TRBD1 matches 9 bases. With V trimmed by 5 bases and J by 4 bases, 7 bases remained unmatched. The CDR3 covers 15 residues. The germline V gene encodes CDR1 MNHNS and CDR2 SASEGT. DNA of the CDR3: TGTGCCAGCAGTACCGGGACAGGGTTTGCAGATACGCAGTATTTT. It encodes CASSTGTGFADTQYF.

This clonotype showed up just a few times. The CDR3 DNA sequence: TGTGCCATCAGGGGACCGCTGAACACCGGGGAGCTGTTTTTT. It codes for CAIRGPLNTGELFF. V and J are TRBV6-1 and TRBJ2-2, with a tentative D call TRBD1 (6 bases). The CDR3 covers 14 residues. The germline gives CDR1 MNHNS, CDR2 SASEGT. The ends were cut back, 10 bases at V and 1 base at J, with 13 bases in the middle.

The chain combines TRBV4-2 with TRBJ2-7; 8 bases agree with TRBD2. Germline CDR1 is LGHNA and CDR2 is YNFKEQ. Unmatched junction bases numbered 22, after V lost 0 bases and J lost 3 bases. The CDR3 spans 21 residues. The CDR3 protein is CASSQDRSSPSGSDHNYEQYF. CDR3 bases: TGTGCCAGCAGCCAAGATAGGAGTTCGCCCAGCGGGAGTGATCACAACTACGAGCAGTACTTC.

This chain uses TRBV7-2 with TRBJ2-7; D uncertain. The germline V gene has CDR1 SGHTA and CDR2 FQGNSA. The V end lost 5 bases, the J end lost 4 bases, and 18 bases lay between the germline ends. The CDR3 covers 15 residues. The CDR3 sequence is CASSPGPGLMYEQYF. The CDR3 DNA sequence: TGTGCCAGCAGCCCCGGGCCGGGTTTGATGTACGAGCAGTACTTC.

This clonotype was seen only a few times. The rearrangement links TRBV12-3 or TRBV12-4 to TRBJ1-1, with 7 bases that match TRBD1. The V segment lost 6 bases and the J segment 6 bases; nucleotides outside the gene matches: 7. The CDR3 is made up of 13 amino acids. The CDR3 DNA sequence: TGTGCCAGCAGGGGAACAGGGGTCCCTGAAGCTTTCTTT. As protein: CASRGTGVPEAFF.

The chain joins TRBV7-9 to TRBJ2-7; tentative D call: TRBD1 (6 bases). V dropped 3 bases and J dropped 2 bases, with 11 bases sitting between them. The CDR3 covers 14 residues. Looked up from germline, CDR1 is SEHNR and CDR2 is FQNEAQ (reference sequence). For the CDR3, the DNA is TGTGCCAGCAGCTTTCGGGACACTCCCTACGAGCAGTACTTC. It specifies CASSFRDTPYEQYF.

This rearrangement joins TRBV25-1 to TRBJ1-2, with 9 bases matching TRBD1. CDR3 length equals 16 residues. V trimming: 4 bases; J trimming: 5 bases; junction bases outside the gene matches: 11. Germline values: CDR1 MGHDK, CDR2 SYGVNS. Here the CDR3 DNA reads TGTGCCAGCAGTGCTGAGTGGGGGACAGGGACGTATGGCTACACCTTC. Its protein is CASSAEWGTGTYGYTF.

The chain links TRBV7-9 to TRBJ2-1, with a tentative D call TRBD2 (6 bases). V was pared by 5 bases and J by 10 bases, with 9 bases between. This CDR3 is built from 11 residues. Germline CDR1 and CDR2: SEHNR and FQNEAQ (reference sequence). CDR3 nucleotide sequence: TGTGCCAGCAGCACGGGGGTAGAGCAGTTCTTC. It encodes CASSTGVEQFF.

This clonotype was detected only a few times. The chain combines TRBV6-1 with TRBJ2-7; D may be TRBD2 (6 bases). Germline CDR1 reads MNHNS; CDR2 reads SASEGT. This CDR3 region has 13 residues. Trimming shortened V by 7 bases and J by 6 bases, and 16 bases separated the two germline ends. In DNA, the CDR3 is TGTGCCAGCATATCGGGGGAAAGTCGCGAGCAGTACTTC. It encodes CASISGESREQYF.

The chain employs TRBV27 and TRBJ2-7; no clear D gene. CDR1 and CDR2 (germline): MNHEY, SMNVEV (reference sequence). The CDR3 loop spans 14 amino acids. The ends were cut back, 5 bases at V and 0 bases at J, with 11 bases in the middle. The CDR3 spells CASSAEVSSYEQYF. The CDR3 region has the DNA TGTGCCAGCAGTGCAGAGGTGTCCTCCTACGAGCAGTACTTC.